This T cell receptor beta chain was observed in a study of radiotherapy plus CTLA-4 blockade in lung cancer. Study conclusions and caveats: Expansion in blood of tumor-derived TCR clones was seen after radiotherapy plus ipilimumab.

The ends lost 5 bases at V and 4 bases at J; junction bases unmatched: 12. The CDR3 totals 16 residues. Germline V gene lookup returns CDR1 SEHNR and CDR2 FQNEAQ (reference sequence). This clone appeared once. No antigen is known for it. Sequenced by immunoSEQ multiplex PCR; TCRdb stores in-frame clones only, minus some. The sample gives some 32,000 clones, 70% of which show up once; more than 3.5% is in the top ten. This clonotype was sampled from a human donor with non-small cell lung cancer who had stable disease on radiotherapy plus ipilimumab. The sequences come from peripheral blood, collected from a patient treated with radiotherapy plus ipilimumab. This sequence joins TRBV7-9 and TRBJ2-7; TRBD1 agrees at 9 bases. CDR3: CASSPKGQGDRYEQYF. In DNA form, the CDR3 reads TGTGCCAGCAGCCCAAAGGGACAGGGAGATCGTTACGAGCAGTACTTC.